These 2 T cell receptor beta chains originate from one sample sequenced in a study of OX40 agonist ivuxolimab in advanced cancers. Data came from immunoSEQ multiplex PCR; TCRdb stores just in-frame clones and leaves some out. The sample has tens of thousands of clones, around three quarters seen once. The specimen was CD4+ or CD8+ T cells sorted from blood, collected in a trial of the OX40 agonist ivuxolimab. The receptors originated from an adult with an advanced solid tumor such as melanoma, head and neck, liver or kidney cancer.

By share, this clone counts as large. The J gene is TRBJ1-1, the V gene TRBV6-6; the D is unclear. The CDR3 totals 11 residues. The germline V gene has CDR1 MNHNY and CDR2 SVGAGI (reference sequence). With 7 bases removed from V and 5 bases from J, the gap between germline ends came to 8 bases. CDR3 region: CASTRLTEAFF. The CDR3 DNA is TGTGCCAGCACCAGACTTACTGAAGCTTTCTTT.

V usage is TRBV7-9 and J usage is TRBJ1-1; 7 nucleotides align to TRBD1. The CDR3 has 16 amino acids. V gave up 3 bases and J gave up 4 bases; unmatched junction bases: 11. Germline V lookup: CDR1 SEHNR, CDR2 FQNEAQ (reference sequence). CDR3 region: CASSFPLTGAATEAFF. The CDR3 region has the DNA TGTGCCAGCAGCTTCCCCCTTACAGGGGCTGCCACTGAAGCTTTCTTT.